This TCR beta chain was sequenced in a study of blood T cell repertoires in COVID-19. Profiled with immunoSEQ multiplex PCR; TCRdb holds only in-frame clones, not every one. This sample has about 200,000 clones; over 70% occur once, and the top ten carry roughly 8%. Ten or more counts support this clone. Losses at the gene ends were 1 base for V and 6 bases for J; bases not matched to a gene: 2. The CDR3 extends over 15 amino acids. CDR1 and CDR2 (germline): SEHNR, FQNEAQ (reference sequence). Material: peripheral blood. The chain combines TRBV7-9 with TRBJ1-6, with 8 positions matching TRBD1. The receptor's source is a woman aged 80 or over with acute or convalescent COVID-19. In DNA, the CDR3 is TGTGCCAGCAGCTTAGGACAGGGGCTTAATTCACCCCTCCACTTT. It specifies CASSLGQGLNSPLHF.